The 5 T cell receptor beta chains below all came from one sample that was sequenced in a study of T-cell memory formation after mild COVID-19. Via MiXCR, TCRdb re-called the 5' RACE reads, giving one row per CDR3 protein. This table holds some 200,000 distinct CDR3 sequences, around 9.5% found once. The material sequenced was PBMCs or a T cell subset sorted from them (not recorded which). The source is a man aged 18-30 years who had mild COVID-19 (a few samples of this study predate the infection). Cell type and time point are not known.

V is TRBV5-1 and J is TRBJ1-1, with a weak D call TRBD1 (6 bases). CDR3 length: 14 amino acids. The germline V and J ends were trimmed by 0 bases and 4 bases, with 10 bases remaining between them. Per the germline V gene, CDR1 is SGHRS and CDR2 is YFSETQ. CDR3 sequence: CASSLDRASTEAFF. As DNA, the CDR3 is TGCGCCAGCAGCTTGGACAGGGCGAGCACTGAAGCTTTCTTT.

The rearrangement uses TRBV12-3 or TRBV12-4 and TRBJ1-3, with 7 bases aligning to TRBD1. Unmatched junction bases numbered 4, after V lost 5 bases and J lost 3 bases. CDR3 size: 14 residues. The CDR3 DNA sequence: TGTGCCAGCAGTCCGACAGGGCATGGAAACACCATATATTTT. Translated, it gives CASSPTGHGNTIYF.

The chain has TRBV7-9 and TRBJ1-2, with no clear D. Between the trimmed V and J ends, which lost 5 bases and 6 bases, there was a span of 19 bases. There are 15 residues in the CDR3. CDR1 is SEHNR, CDR2 FQNEAQ, per germline (reference sequence). CDR3 coding DNA: TGTGCCAGCAGCCCTGACCAAATACGGTCTGATGGCTACACCTTC. This gives the protein CASSPDQIRSDGYTF.

The chain employs TRBV12-3 or TRBV12-4 and TRBJ1-1; 9 bases are a match to TRBD1. Trimming took 5 bases from V and 5 from J; bases not matched to a gene: 6. There are 14 residues in the CDR3. The CDR3 protein is CASSLTTGGTEAFF. CDR3 sequence (DNA): TGTGCCAGCAGTCTCACGACAGGGGGGACTGAAGCTTTCTTT.

This clonotype showed up just a few times. The J gene is TRBJ2-5, the V gene TRBV20-1; a weak D match, TRBD2 (5 bases). The CDR3 covers 12 residues. V was shortened by 4 bases and J by 5 bases, with 11 bases between the two germline ends. Germline V CDR1 and CDR2: DFQATT, SNEGSKA (reference sequence). The CDR3 coding sequence is TGCAGTGCTACGGACTTATTGGAGACCCAGTACTTC. It specifies CSATDLLETQYF.